Given below is one T cell receptor beta chain in context. Losses at the gene ends were 0 bases for V and 1 base for J; bases not matched to a gene: 7. Germline V gives CDR1 MRHNA, CDR2 SNTAGT. The CDR3 totals 17 residues. Produced via immunoSEQ multiplex PCR; TCRdb's table is partial and in-frame only. The sample holds about 140,000 clones, about 83% seen once. These data belong to a study of blood T cell repertoires in COVID-19. Study background: Nucleic acid was either cDNA or gDNA, and it came from T cells, B-cell-depleted T cells, or PBMCs.

Residents of 24 US areas, aged roughly 18 to 89 years, made up the participants. The chain joins TRBV6-4 to TRBJ2-5, with 8 bases that match TRBD2. Sequencing was performed on PBMCs or T cells enriched from blood (not recorded which). The clonotype was recovered from a woman aged 45-60 years with acute COVID-19. Here the CDR3 DNA reads TGTGCCAGCAGTGACTCGAACAGCGGGAGTTCCCAAGAGACCCAGTACTTC. The encoded protein is CASSDSNSGSSQETQYF.